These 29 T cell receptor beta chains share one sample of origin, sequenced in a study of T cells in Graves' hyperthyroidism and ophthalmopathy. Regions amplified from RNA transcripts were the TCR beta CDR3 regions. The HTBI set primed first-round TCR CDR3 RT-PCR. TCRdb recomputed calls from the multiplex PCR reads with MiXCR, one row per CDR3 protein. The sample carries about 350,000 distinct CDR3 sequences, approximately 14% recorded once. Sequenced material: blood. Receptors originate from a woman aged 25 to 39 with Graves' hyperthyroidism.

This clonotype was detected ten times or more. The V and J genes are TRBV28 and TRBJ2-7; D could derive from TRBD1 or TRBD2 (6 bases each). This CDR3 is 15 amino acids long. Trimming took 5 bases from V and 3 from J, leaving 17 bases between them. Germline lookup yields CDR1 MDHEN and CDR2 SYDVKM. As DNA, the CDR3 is TGTGCCAGCAGTCCTCGTTGGGGGGCAGGCTACGAGCAGTACTTC. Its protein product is CASSPRWGAGYEQYF.

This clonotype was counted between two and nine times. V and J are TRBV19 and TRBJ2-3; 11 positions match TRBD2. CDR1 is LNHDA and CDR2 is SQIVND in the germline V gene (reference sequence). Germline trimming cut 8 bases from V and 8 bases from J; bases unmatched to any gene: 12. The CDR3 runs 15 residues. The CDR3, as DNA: TGTGCCAGTTCGAAAGTGACTAGCGGGGCCCTTACGCAGTATTTT. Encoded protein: CASSKVTSGALTQYF. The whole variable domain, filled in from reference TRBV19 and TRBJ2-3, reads DGGITQSPKYLFRKEGQNVTLSCEQNLNHDAMYWYRQDPGQGLRLIYYSQIVNDFQKGDIAEGYSVSREKKESFPLTVTSAQKNPTAFYLCASSKVTSGALTQYFGPGTRLTVL.

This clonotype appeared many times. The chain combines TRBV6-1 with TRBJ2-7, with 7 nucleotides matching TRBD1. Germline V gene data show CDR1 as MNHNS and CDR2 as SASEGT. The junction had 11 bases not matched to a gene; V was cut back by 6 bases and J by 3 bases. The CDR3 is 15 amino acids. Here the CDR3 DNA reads TGTGCCAGCAGGCCCAGTCCGGGACAGTTCTACGAGCAGTACTTC. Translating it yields CASRPSPGQFYEQYF.

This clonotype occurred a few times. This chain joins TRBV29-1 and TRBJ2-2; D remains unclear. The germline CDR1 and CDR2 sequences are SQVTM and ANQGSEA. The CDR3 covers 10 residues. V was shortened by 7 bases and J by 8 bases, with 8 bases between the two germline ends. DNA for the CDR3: TGCAGCGCAAGTGGGGGGGAGCTGTTTTTT. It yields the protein CSASGGELFF.

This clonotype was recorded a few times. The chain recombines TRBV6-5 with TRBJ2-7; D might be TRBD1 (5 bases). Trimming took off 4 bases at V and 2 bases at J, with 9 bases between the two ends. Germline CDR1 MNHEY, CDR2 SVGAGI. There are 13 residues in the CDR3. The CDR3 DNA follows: TGTGCCAGCAGTTCCAGACAGACCTACGAGCAGTACTTC. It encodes CASSSRQTYEQYF.

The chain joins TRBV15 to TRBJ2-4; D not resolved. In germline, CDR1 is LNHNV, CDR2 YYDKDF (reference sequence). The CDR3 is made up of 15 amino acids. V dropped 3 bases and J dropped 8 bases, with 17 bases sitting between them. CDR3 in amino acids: CATSRARPDRDIQYF. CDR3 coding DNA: TGTGCCACCAGCAGGGCGAGGCCCGATCGGGACATTCAGTACTTC.

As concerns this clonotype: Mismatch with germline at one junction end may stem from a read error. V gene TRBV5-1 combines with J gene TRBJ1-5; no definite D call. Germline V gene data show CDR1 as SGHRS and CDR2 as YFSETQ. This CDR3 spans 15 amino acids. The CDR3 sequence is CAGSLGVESNQPQHF. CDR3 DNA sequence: TGCGCCGGCAGCTTAGGCGTCGAAAGCAATCAGCCCCAGCATTTT.

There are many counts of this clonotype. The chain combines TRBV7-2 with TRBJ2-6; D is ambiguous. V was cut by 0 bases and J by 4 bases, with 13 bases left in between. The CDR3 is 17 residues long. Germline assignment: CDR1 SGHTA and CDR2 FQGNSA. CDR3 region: CASSLAVVGSGANVLTF. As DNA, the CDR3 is TGTGCCAGCAGCTTAGCGGTAGTAGGGTCAGGGGCCAACGTCCTGACTTTC. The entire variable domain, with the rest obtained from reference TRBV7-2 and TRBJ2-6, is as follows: GAGVSQSPSNKVTEKGKDVELRCDPISGHTALYWYRQSLGQGLEFLIYFQGNSAPDKSGLPSDRFSAERTGGSVSTLTIQRTQQEDSAVYLCASSLAVVGSGANVLTFGAGSRLTVL.

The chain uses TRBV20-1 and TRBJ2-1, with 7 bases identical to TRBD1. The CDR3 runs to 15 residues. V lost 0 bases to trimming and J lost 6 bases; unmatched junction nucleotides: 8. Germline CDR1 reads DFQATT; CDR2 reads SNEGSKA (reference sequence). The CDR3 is CSARDRGAGGNEQFF. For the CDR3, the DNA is TGCAGTGCTAGAGATCGAGGGGCAGGGGGCAATGAGCAGTTCTTC.

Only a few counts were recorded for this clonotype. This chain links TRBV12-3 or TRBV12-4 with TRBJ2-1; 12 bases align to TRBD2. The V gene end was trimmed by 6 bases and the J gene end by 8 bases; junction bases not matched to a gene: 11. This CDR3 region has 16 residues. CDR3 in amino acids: CASSRTSGARYDEQFF. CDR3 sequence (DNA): TGTGCCAGCAGCCGGACTAGCGGGGCCAGGTACGATGAGCAGTTCTTC.

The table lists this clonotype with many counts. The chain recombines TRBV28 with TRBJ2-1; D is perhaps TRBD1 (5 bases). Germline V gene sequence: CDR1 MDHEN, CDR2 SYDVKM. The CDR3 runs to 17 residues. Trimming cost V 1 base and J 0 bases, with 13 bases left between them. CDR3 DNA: TGTGCCAGCAGTTTATACCCCACAGGAAGCTCCTACAATGAGCAGTTCTTC. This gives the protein CASSLYPTGSSYNEQFF.

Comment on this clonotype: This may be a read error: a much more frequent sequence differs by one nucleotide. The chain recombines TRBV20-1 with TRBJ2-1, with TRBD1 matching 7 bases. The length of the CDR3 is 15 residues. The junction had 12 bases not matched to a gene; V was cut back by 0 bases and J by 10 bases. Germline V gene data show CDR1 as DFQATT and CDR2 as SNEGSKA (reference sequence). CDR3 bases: TGCAGTGCTAGAGAGGCCGCCAGACAGGGCGCCGAGCAGTTCTTC. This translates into CSAREAARQGAEQFF.

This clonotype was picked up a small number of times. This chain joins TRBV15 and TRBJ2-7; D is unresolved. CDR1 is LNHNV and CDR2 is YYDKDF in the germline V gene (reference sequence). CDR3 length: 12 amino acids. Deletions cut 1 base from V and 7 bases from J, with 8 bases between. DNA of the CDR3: TGTGCCACCAGCAGAGCTCGGACGGAGCAGTACTTC. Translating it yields CATSRARTEQYF.

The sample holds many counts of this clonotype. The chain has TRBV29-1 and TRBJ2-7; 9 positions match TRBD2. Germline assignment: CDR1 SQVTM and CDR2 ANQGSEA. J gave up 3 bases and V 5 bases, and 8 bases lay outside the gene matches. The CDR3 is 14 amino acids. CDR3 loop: CSVLGLAGNYEQYF. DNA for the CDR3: TGCAGCGTTTTGGGGCTAGCGGGAAACTACGAGCAGTACTTC.

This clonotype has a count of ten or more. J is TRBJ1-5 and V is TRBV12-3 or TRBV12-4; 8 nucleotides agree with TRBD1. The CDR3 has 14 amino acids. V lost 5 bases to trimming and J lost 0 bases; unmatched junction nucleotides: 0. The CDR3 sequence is CASSGTGSNQPQHF. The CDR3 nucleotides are TGTGCCAGCAGTGGGACAGGTAGCAATCAGCCCCAGCATTTT.

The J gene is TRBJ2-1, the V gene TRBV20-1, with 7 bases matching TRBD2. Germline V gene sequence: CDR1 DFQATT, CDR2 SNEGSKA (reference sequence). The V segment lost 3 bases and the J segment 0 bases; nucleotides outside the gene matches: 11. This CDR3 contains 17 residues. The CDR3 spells CSARPAGPLSSYNEQFF. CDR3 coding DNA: TGCAGTGCTAGGCCAGCGGGGCCGCTGAGCTCCTACAATGAGCAGTTCTTC.

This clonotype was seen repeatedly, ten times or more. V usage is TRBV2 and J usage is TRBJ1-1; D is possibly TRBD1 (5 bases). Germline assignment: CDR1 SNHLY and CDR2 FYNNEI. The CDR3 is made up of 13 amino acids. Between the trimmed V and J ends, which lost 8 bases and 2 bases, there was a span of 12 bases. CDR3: CASRRQRNTEAFF. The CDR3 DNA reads TGTGCCAGCCGACGACAGAGAAACACTGAAGCTTTCTTT.

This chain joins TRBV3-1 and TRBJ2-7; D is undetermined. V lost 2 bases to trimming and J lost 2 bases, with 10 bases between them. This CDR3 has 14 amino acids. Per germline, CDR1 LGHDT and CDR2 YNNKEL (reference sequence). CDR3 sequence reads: CASSQPSATYEQYF. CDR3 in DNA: TGTGCCAGCAGCCAACCCTCGGCGACCTACGAGCAGTACTTC.

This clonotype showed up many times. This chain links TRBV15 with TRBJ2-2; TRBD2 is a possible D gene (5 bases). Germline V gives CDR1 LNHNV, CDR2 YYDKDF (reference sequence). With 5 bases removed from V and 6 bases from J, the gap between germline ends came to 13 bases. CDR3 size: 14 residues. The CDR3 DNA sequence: TGTGCCACCAGCCCAATACGAGGGCCCGGGGAGCTGTTTTTT. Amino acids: CATSPIRGPGELFF.

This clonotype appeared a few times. The CDR3 bases are TGCAGTGCTAGAGGAGCGGGAGGGACTCCCTACGAGCAGTACTTC. The encoded protein is CSARGAGGTPYEQYF. This chain joins TRBV20-1 and TRBJ2-7; 10 nucleotides agree with TRBD2. CDR3 length: 15 amino acids. The V segment lost 1 base and the J segment 2 bases; nucleotides outside the gene matches: 5. Germline V gene data show CDR1 as DFQATT and CDR2 as SNEGSKA (reference sequence).

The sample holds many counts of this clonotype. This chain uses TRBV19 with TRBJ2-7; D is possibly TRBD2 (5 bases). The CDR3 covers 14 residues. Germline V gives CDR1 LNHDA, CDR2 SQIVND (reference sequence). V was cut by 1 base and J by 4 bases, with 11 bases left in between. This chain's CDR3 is CASSIGAGTYEQYF. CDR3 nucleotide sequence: TGTGCCAGTAGTATAGGGGCGGGCACGTACGAGCAGTACTTC. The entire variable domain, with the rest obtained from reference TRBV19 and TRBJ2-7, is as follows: DGGITQSPKYLFRKEGQNVTLSCEQNLNHDAMYWYRQDPGQGLRLIYYSQIVNDFQKGDIAEGYSVSREKKESFPLTVTSAQKNPTAFYLCASSIGAGTYEQYFGPGTRLTVT.

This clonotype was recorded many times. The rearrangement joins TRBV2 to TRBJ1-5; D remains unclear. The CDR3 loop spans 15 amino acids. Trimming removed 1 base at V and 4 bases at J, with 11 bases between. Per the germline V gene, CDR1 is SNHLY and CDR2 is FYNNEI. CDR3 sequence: CASSEVGFGNQPQHF. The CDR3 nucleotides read TGTGCCAGCAGTGAAGTCGGGTTTGGGAATCAGCCCCAGCATTTT.

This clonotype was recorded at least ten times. The CDR3 nucleotides read TGTGCCAGCCTGGACAGGCCCCGCACAGATACGCAGTATTTT. Its protein is CASLDRPRTDTQYF. V gene TRBV2 combines with J gene TRBJ2-3; 7 bases agree with TRBD1. The CDR3 sequence is 14 residues long. V shed 8 bases, J shed 1 base, and the junction held 6 bases outside the gene matches. CDR1 and CDR2 (germline): SNHLY, FYNNEI.

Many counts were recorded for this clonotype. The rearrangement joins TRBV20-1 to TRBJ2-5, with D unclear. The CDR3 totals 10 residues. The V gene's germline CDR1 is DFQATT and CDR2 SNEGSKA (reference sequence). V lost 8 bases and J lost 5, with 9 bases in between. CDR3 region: CSIRRETQYF. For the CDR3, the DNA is TGCAGTATTCGCCGGGAGACCCAGTACTTC.

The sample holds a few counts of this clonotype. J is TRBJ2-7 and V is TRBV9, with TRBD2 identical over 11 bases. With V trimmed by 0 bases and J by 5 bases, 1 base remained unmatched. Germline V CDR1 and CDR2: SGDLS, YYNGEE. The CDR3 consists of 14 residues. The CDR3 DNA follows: TGTGCCAGCAGCGTAGGACTAGCGGGAAACGAGCAGTACTTC. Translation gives CASSVGLAGNEQYF.

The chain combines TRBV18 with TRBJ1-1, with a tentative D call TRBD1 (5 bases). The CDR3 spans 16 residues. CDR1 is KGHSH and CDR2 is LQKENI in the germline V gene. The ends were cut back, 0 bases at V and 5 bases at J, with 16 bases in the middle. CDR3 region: CASSPPVRARGTEAFF. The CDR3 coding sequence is TGTGCCAGCTCACCACCGGTGCGGGCACGGGGGACTGAAGCTTTCTTT. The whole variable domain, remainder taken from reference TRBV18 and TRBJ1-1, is NAGVMQNPRHLVRRRGQEARLRCSPMKGHSHVYWYRQLPEEGLKFMVYLQKENIIDESGMPKERFSAEFPKEGPSILRIQQVVRGDSAAYFCASSPPVRARGTEAFFGQGTRLTVV.

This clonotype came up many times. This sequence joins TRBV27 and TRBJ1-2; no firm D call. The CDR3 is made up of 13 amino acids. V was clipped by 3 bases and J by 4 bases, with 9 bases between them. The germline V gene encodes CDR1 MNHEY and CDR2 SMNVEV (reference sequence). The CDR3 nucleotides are TGTGCCAGCAGTTTTACAGCCAGCTATGGCTACACCTTC. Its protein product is CASSFTASYGYTF.

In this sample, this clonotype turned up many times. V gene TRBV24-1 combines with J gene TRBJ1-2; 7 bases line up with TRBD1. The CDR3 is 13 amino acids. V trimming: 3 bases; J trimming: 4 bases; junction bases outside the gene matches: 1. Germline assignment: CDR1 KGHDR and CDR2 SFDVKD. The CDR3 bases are TGTGCCACCAGTGATGGGGACAGCTATGGCTACACCTTC. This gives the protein CATSDGDSYGYTF.

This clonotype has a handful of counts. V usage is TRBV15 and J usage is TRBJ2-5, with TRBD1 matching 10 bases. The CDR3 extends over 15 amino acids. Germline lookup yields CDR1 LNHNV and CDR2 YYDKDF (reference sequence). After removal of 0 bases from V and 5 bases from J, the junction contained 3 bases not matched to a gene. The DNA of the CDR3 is TGTGCCACCAGCAGAGATTGGGGACAGGGGGAGACCCAGTACTTC. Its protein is CATSRDWGQGETQYF.